This T cell receptor beta chain was sequenced during a study of tumor-infiltrating lymphocytes in primary liver carcinoma. Extraction of RNA together with DNA used about 17-30 mg of unsorted bulk tissue. This clonotype was detected only a few times. Its cognate antigen is unknown. An end of the junction differs from the germline gene, which may be a read error. A constant-region primer served to make TCR beta cDNA from approximately 490 ng total RNA. Slightly modified ARM-PCR with three nested multiplex PCR rounds yielded TCR beta libraries. Both of the initial two PCR rounds ran for approximately 11 cycles and employed TRBV1-TRBV30 forward primers alongside a C-beta reverse primer. TCRdb re-called the multiplex PCR reads with MiXCR, one entry per CDR3 protein. The sample includes about 66,000 distinct CDR3 sequences, 71% of them seen just once. Study findings and constraints: For tumor-adjacent and tumor-blood pairs, overlap was less than that seen for tumor region pairs.

This CDR3 spans 15 amino acids. Germline CDR1 is MNHNS and CDR2 is SASEGT. The chain joins TRBV6-1 to TRBJ2-1, with D hard to call. The sequence was collected from a man aged 35 to 55 with primary liver carcinoma and hepatitis B virus infection. Sequenced sample: liver tumor tissue from sampling region 4. Indicated subset: tumor region T4, right-lateral pole. The chain's CDR3 is CASREAGGIYNEQFF. In DNA form, the CDR3 reads TGTGCCAGCAGAGAAGCAGGTGGGATCTACAATGAGCAGTTCTTC.